This T cell receptor beta chain was documented in a study of shared clonotypes between healthy human individuals. Study-wide results and limits: The four-donor shared clonotypes exceeded non-shared clonotypes in generation probability, with non-shared ones scoring lower.

Assay used: immunoSEQ multiplex PCR; TCRdb lists only in-frame clones, some missing. The repertoire holds 2.5 million or so clones, around nine tenths seen once, with under 0.15% in the top ten. Germline V gene lookup returns CDR1 MRHNA and CDR2 SNTAGT. The CDR3 extends over 16 amino acids. V shed 6 bases and J 6 bases; nucleotides not matched to a gene: 10. Turning to this clone: Its target is not known.

Sequencing was performed on naive CD4+ T cells sorted from blood. Subset given: CD45RA+ positively selected. The rearrangement uses TRBV6-4 and TRBJ2-2; 10 positions agree with TRBD2. The sequence was obtained from a young man in good health. The CDR3 region has the DNA TGTGCCAGCAGCAGACACGGACTAGCGGAAGCCGGGGAGCTGTTTTTT. As protein: CASSRHGLAEAGELFF.